The rows below give T cell receptor beta chains drawn from one sample of a study of blood T cells in healthy people across ages. TCRdb analysed the 5' RACE reads with MiXCR anew, one entry per CDR3 protein. Of about 760,000 distinct CDR3 sequences in the sample, roughly 25% were seen once. These data were likewise used in another study, on T cells of mothers and their children.

The specimen sequenced was blood. The receptors were sampled from a boy younger than 18 in good health. The CDR3 runs from the conserved cysteine through the conserved F or W. D genes are given only for firm matches. Clone size is stated in some rows and not others, as once, few, many or a class when expanded.

j_gene	d_gene	v_gene	abundance	CDR3nt	CDR3aa
TRBJ1-6	-	TRBV27	few	TGTGCCAGCAGTCTCCGCGGTTTACGAGGGGCTCCTTATAATTCACCCCTCCACTTT	CASSLRGLRGAPYNSPLHF
TRBJ1-1	-	TRBV6-6	-	TGTGCCAGCAGTTCCGAGGGGCCACCTTTCCGGAACACTGAAGCTTTCTTT	CASSSEGPPFRNTEAFF
TRBJ1-4	-	TRBV5-4	-	TGTGCCAGCAGCCTCCGGGACAATAATGAAAAACTGTTTTTT	CASSLRDNNEKLFF
TRBJ1-3	-	TRBV28	few	TGTGCCAGCAATTACCTCCGCAGCATCTCTGGAAACACCATATATTTT	CASNYLRSISGNTIYF
TRBJ2-3	TRBD2	TRBV29-1	-	TGCAGCGTTGAACTAGCGGGAGGGGGCCCGGTAGATACGCAGTATTTT	CSVELAGGGPVDTQYF
TRBJ2-1	TRBD2	TRBV7-9	-	TGTGCCAGCAGCAACACAAACATCCTAGCGGCCACCTACAATGAGCAGTTCTTC	CASSNTNILAATYNEQFF
TRBJ2-5	-	TRBV20-1	few	TGCAGTGCCGGAGAGAGACTAGGGCTTCAAGAGACCCAGTACTTC	CSAGERLGLQETQYF
TRBJ2-7	-	TRBV4-1	-	TGCGCCAGTGCCGGGCAGGGATCGTCCTACGAGCAGTACTTC	CASAGQGSSYEQYF
TRBJ2-1	TRBD2	TRBV18	few	TGTGCCAGCTCTAAGAGTCTCTTACTAGCGGAGGAGGGGGAGCAGTTCTTC	CASSKSLLLAEEGEQFF
TRBJ2-7	-	TRBV24-1	-	TGTGCCACCAGTGATGCCGACAGAATCTACGAGCAGTACTTC	CATSDADRIYEQYF
TRBJ1-6	TRBD1	TRBV6-6	once	TGTGCCAGCAGTTCCCGGGACAGGGACTTTTCACCCCTCCACTTT	CASSSRDRDFSPLHF
TRBJ1-6	-	TRBV20-1	few	TGCAGTGCTAGAGATTTTGCGACCATGGACCTTAATTCACCCCTCCACTTT	CSARDFATMDLNSPLHF
TRBJ1-6	-	TRBV5-5	-	TGTGCCAGCAGTAACCAGGGGTATAATTCACCCCTCCACTTT	CASSNQGYNSPLHF
TRBJ2-3	-	TRBV18	-	TGTGCCAGCTCACCACTAGAGATTTCTAGCACAGATACGCAGTATTTT	CASSPLEISSTDTQYF
TRBJ2-5	-	TRBV7-8	-	TGTGCCAGCAGCTTAGAGTTAACGCCCCGGGAGACCCAGTACTTC	CASSLELTPRETQYF
TRBJ1-1	-	TRBV2	-	TGTGCCAGCAGTGATCCGGGCAGGGGGAACACTGAAGCTTTCTTT	CASSDPGRGNTEAFF
TRBJ2-1	-	TRBV29-1	few	TGCAGCGTTGTGCTGGGTTACAATGAGCAGTTCTTC	CSVVLGYNEQFF
TRBJ2-7	-	TRBV29-1	-	TGCAGCGTTGAAGTCTACGACAACTACGAGCAGTACTTC	CSVEVYDNYEQYF
TRBJ2-1	-	TRBV4-2	-	TGTGCCAGCACGATAATTTCGAGCTCCTACAATGAGCAGTTCTTC	CASTIISSSYNEQFF
TRBJ1-2	-	TRBV20-1	few	TGCAGTGCTAGAGATCCGCAGGACTATGGCTACACCTTC	CSARDPQDYGYTF
TRBJ2-5	-	TRBV4-2	-	TGTGCCAGCAGCCAATGGACGGGCAGTGGGGAGACCCAGTACTTC	CASSQWTGSGETQYF
TRBJ2-3	-	TRBV20-1	-	TGCAGTGCTAGAGATCGGCTCAGGGGTCCCGATACGCAGTATTTT	CSARDRLRGPDTQYF
TRBJ2-1	TRBD2	TRBV20-1	few	TGCAGTGCTAGAGAGTCAAACCTTCGGGAGGAGGACTACAATGAGCAGTTCTTC	CSARESNLREEDYNEQFF
TRBJ2-7	TRBD1	TRBV20-1	-	TGCAGTGCTGCTTGGACAGGGGCCTACGAGCAGTACTTC	CSAAWTGAYEQYF
TRBJ2-7	-	TRBV7-2	-	TGTGCCAGCAGCAGACTAGTTGGCTACGAGCAGTACTTC	CASSRLVGYEQYF
TRBJ2-5	-	TRBV24-1	-	TGTGCCACCAGTGATTTAGGCTCGAGCCAAGAGACCCAGTACTTC	CATSDLGSSQETQYF
TRBJ2-5	TRBD2	TRBV7-9	-	TGTGCCAGCAGCTTACCCGGGAGGTATGGAGAGACCCAGTACTTC	CASSLPGRYGETQYF
TRBJ2-7	-	TRBV27	-	TGTGCCAGCAGTTCTTTTCTGGAGGGGGCTAGCGGGTTGAGCTCCTACGAGCAGGACTTC	CASSSFLEGASGLSSYEQDF
TRBJ2-3	-	TRBV6-5	few	TGTGCCAGCAGCCCTTTTGTTGACATTGGCACAGATACGCAGTATTTT	CASSPFVDIGTDTQYF
TRBJ2-2	-	TRBV6-5	few	TGTGCCAGCACCCAGCCCAGTTCGAACACCGGGGAGCTGTTTTTT	CASTQPSSNTGELFF
TRBJ1-2	-	TRBV9	-	TGTGCCAGCAGCGTAGAACAGGTCAGCTTCTATGGCTACACCTTC	CASSVEQVSFYGYTF
TRBJ2-7	TRBD1	TRBV7-9	-	TGTGCCAGCAGCTTAGCGCCCCGGACAGGGGGGAACTACGAGCAGTACTTC	CASSLAPRTGGNYEQYF
TRBJ2-2	-	TRBV4-1	few	TGCGCCAGCAGCCAGATACTCAGGGGTTACGGGGAGCTGTTTTTT	CASSQILRGYGELFF
TRBJ2-1	-	TRBV3-1	few	TGTGCCAGCAGCCAAATACTCGGGGGTGAGCAGTTCTTC	CASSQILGGEQFF
TRBJ1-1	-	TRBV7-3	-	TGTGCCAGCAGCTTATTTACGGGCACTGAAGCTTTCTTT	CASSLFTGTEAFF
TRBJ2-7	-	TRBV29-1	few	TGCAGCGAGGGCAGGCCGAACGAGCAGTACTTC	CSEGRPNEQYF
TRBJ2-1	TRBD1	TRBV20-1	-	TGCAGTGCACAGACAGGGCGCGACAATGAGCAGTTCTTC	CSAQTGRDNEQFF
TRBJ2-1	-	TRBV7-6	-	TGTGCCAGCAGAGGGGACTACAATGAGCAGTTCTTC	CASRGDYNEQFF
TRBJ1-1	-	TRBV5-1	-	TGCGCCAGCAGCCCGACATCGAGCACTGAAGCTTTCTTT	CASSPTSSTEAFF
TRBJ2-1	TRBD2	TRBV6-1	few	TGTGCCAGCAGTACCGCCGGACTAGCGGATAACAATGAGCAGTTCTTC	CASSTAGLADNNEQFF
TRBJ1-2	-	TRBV12-3/TRBV12-4	-	TGTGCCAGCGAGGAAGACTATGGCTACACCTTC	CASEEDYGYTF
TRBJ1-1	-	TRBV28	-	TGTGCCAGCAGTTTAACGGCAGGGTTCGCGGGCCCTGAAGCTTTCTTT	CASSLTAGFAGPEAFF
TRBJ2-7	-	TRBV20-1	-	TGCAGTGCTCTTAAAACGGGCTCCTCCTACGAGCAGTACTTC	CSALKTGSSYEQYF
TRBJ2-5	TRBD2	TRBV6-2/TRBV6-3	-	TGTGCCAGCAGTTACCCCGACGGGAGGACTAGCGGGAGCTGCTTC	CASSYPDGRTSGSCF
TRBJ1-2	-	TRBV7-2	few	TGTGCCAGCAGCTACTACAGGGAGGTCTATGGCTACACCTTC	CASSYYREVYGYTF
TRBJ2-3	TRBD2	TRBV28	-	TGTGCCAGCAGGCTACACGGGACTAGCGGGCTGCACTACACAGATACGCAGTATTTT	CASRLHGTSGLHYTDTQYF
TRBJ1-1	-	TRBV7-2	-	TGTGCCAGCAGCTTAAGGGGGGTCCAGCGGAGAAGCACTGAAGCTTTCTTT	CASSLRGVQRRSTEAFF
TRBJ1-3	TRBD1	TRBV5-1	few	TGCGCCAGCAGCTCCGGGGGACAGGCCTCTGGAAACACCATATATTTT	CASSSGGQASGNTIYF
TRBJ2-6	-	TRBV7-3	-	TGTGCCAGCAGCTTATTTGGGCAGGGGACTTCTGGGGCCAACGTCCTGACTTTC	CASSLFGQGTSGANVLTF
TRBJ2-7	-	TRBV6-6	-	TGTGCCAGCAGTTTCTCCGGGGGCTCTGGCGAGCAGTACTTC	CASSFSGGSGEQYF
TRBJ1-2	-	TRBV7-6	-	TGTGCCAGCAGTTCCATTACCGGGCCCCCGTACAAGGGCTACACCTTC	CASSSITGPPYKGYTF
TRBJ1-4	-	TRBV5-5	few	TGTGCCAGCAGTTTGGGACGATTCGGTGAAAAACTGTTTTTT	CASSLGRFGEKLFF
TRBJ2-2	TRBD2	TRBV4-3	many	TGCGCCAGCAGCCAAGCGGGGGGGAACACCGGGGAGCTGTTTTTT	CASSQAGGNTGELFF
TRBJ2-5	-	TRBV6-1	-	TGTGCCAGCAGTGAAGTAGGCGGTTGGGAGACCCAGTACTTC	CASSEVGGWETQYF